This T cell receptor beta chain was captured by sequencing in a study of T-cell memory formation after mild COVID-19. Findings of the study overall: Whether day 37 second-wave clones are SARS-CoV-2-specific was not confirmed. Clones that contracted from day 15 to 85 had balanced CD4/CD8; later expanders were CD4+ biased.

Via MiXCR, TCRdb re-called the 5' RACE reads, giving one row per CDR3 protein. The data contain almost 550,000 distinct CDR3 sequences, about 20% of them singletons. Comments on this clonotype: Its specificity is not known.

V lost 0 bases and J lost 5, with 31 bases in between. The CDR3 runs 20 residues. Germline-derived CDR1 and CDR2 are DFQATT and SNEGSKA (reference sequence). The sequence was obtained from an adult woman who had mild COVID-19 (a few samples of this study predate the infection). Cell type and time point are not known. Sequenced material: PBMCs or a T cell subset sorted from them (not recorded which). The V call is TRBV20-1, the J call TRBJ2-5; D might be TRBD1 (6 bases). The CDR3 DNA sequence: TGCAGTGCTAGAGATCAAAGTTCTGGCCACAGGGTCGAGAGTTCGGAGACCCAGTACTTC. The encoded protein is CSARDQSSGHRVESSETQYF.